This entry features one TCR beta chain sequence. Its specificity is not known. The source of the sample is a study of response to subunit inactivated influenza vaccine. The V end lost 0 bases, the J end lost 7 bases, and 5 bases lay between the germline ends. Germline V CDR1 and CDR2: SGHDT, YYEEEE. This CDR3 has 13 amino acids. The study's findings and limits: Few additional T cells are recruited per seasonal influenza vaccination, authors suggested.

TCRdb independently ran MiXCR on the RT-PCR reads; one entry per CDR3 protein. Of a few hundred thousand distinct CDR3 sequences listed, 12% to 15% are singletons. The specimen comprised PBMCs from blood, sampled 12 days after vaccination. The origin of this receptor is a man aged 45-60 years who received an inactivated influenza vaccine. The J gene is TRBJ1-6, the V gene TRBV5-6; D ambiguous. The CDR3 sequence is CASSLASNSPLHF. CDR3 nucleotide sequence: TGTGCCAGCAGCTTGGCTTCCAATTCACCCCTCCACTTT.